This T cell receptor beta chain was found in a study of vaccination effects on CD4 cells after COVID-19. Findings and caveats of the study: Marked clonal contraction was seen late after vaccination (in both infection- and vaccine-induced clones).

Concerning this clone: The target antigen is unknown.

The authors isolated CD4+ T cells after approximately 9 days of culture. Participants were given two doses of BNT162b2 or mRNA-1273 vaccine. Germline trimming cut 2 bases from V and 6 bases from J; bases unmatched to any gene: 8. Germline CDR1 and CDR2: KGHSH and LQKENI. There are 16 residues in the CDR3. This table comes from immunoSEQ multiplex PCR, and its TCRdb copy is limited to in-frame clones, with some not included. The repertoire holds about 66,000 clones, with 70% to 85% as singletons. The rearrangement uses TRBV18 and TRBJ1-2; 11 nucleotides match TRBD1. The clonotype originates from a human donor who received a COVID-19 vaccine. The sample consisted of CD4+ T cells from PBMCs cultured without peptide, taken after COVID-19 vaccination. CDR3 in DNA: TGTGCCAGCTCACCAGGGGCGGACAGGGGGCAGGATGGCTACACCTTC. Amino acids: CASSPGADRGQDGYTF.